Sequencing of this TCR beta chain was carried out in a study of CD8+ T cells in alopecia areata. Study context: By percentage of affected scalp area, the severity of treated patients was scored. Study conclusions and caveats: Links between baseline CD8+ expansion and response need larger treated cohorts. Normal skin's resident alphabeta T cells are sequenced alongside lesional scalp T cells.

As to treatment: oral pan-JAK inhibitor, 5-10 mg twice daily. This clone occurred once. Its antigen is not known. RNA extraction was followed by reverse transcription into cDNA, which acted as the sequencing template. Sequencing was performed with immunoSEQ multiplex PCR; in TCRdb, only in-frame clones are kept and a portion is missing. The sample lists 110,000 or so clones, less than 60% occurring once. The CDR3 is 14 residues long. Germline CDR1 is SNHLY and CDR2 is FYNNEI. V was shortened by 7 bases and J by 3 bases, with 15 bases between the two germline ends. The sample here was CD4+ T cells sorted from blood, taken at week 24, from a patient treated with tofacitinib. This receptor was identified in a human donor with alopecia areata. The rearrangement joins TRBV2 to TRBJ1-1, with a tentative D call TRBD1 (6 bases). CDR3 sequence (DNA): TGTGCCAGCATTGGGGGCAGGGGAGACACTGAAGCTTTCTTT. Translating gives CASIGGRGDTEAFF. The full variable domain, rest sourced from reference TRBV2 and TRBJ1-1, is EPEVTQTPSHQVTQMGQEVILRCVPISNHLYFYWYRQILGQKVEFLVSFYNNEISEKSEIFDDQFSVERPDGSNFTLKIRSTKLEDSAMYFCASIGGRGDTEAFFGQGTRLTVV.